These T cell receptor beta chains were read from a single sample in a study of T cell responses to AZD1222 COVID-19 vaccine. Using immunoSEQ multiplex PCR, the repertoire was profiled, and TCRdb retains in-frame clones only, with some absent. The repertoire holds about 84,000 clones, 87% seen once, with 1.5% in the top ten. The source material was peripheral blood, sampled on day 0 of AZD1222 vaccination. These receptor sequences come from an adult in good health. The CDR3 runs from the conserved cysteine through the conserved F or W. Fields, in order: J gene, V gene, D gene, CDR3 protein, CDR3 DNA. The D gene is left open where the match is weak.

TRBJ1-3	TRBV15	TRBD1	CATSRDRGFGNTIYF	TGTGCCACCTCCCGGGACAGGGGGTTTGGAAACACCATATATTTT
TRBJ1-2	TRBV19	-	CASSPPGTYGYTF	TGTGCCAGTAGTCCCCCAGGGACCTATGGCTACACCTTC
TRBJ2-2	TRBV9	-	CASSVGVSKYSNTGELFF	TGTGCCAGCAGCGTAGGAGTGAGCAAGTACTCGAACACCGGGGAGCTGTTTTTT
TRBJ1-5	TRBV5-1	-	CASSLGSDQPQHF	TGCGCCAGCAGCTTGGGTTCGGATCAGCCCCAGCATTTT
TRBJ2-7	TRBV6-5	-	CASSYSDGSYEQYF	TGTGCCAGCAGTTACTCAGACGGGTCCTACGAGCAGTACTTC
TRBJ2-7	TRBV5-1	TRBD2	CASSSGTSPAEPIYEQYF	TGCGCCAGCAGCTCCGGGACTAGCCCGGCGGAACCTATTTACGAGCAGTACTTC
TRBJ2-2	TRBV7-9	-	CASRPLGGTIGELFF	TGTGCCAGCAGGCCCTTGGGAGGAACAATCGGGGAGCTGTTTTTT
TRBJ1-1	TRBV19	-	CASTYRPGRGTEAFF	TGTGCCAGTACCTATCGCCCGGGACGAGGGACTGAAGCTTTCTTT
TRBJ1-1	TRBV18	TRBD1	CASSPSTGETEAFF	TGTGCCAGCTCACCATCTACAGGGGAGACTGAAGCTTTCTTT
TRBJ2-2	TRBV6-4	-	CASSDSNRNTGELFF	TGTGCCAGCAGTGACTCGAACAGGAACACCGGGGAGCTGTTTTTT
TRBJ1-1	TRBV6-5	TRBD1	CASSYTAQGRTEAFF	TGTGCCAGCAGTTATACAGCACAGGGGAGGACTGAAGCTTTCTTT